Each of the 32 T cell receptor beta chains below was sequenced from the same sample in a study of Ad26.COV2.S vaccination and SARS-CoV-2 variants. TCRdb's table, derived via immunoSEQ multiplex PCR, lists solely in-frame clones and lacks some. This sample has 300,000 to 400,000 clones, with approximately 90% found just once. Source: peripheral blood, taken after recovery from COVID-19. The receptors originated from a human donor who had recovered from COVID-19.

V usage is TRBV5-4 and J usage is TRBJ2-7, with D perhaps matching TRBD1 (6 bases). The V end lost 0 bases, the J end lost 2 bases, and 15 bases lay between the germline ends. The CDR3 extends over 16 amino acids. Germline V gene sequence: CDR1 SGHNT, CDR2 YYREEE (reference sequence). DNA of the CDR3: TGTGCCAGCAGCTTGGTCTCCGGGACACTAACCTACGAGCAGTACTTC. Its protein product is CASSLVSGTLTYEQYF.

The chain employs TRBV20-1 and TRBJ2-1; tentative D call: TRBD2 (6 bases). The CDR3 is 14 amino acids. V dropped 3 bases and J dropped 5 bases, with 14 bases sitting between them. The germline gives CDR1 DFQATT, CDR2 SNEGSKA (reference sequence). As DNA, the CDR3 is TGCAGTGCTAGTGGGGGGATCACAAACAATGAGCAGTTCTTC. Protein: CSASGGITNNEQFF.

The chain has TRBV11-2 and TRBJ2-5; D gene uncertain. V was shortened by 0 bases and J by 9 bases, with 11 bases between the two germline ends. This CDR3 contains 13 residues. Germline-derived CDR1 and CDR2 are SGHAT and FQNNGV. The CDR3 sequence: CASSLEQPWAQYF. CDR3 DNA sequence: TGTGCCAGCAGCTTAGAACAGCCCTGGGCCCAGTACTTC.

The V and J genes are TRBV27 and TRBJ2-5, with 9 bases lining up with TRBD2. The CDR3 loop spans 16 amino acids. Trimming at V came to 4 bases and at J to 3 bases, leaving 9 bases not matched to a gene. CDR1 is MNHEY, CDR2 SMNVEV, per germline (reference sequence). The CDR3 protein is CASSSSPRLAEETQYF. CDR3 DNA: TGTGCCAGCAGTTCATCCCCCCGACTAGCGGAAGAGACCCAGTACTTC.

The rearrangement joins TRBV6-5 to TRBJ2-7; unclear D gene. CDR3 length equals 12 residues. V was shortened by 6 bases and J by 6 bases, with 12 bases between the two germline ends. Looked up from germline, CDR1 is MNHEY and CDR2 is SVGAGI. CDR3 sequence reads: CASSRRVPEQYF. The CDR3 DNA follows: TGTGCCAGCAGCCGAAGGGTTCCCGAGCAGTACTTC.

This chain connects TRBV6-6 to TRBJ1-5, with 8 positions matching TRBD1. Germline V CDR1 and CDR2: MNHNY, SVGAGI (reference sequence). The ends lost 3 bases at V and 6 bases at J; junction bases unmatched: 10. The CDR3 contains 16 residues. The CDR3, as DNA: TGTGCCAGCAGTTATCCCGGGACAGGAGACGGTCAGCCCCAGCATTTT. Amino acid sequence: CASSYPGTGDGQPQHF.

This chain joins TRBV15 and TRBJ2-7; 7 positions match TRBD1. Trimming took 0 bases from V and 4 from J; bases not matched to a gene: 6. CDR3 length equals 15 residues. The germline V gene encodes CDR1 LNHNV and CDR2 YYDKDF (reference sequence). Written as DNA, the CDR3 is TGTGCCACCAGCAGAGAGAAGGGGGCGACTTACGAGCAGTACTTC. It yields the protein CATSREKGATYEQYF. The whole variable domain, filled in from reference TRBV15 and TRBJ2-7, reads DAMVIQNPRYQVTQFGKPVTLSCSQTLNHNVMYWYQQKSSQAPKLLFHYYDKDFNNEADTPDNFQSRRPNTSFCFLDIRSPGLGDTAMYLCATSREKGATYEQYFGPGTRLTVT.

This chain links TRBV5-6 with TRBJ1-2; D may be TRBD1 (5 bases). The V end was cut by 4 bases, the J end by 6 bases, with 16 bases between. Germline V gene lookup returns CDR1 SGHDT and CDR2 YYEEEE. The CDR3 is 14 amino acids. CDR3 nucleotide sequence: TGTGCCAGCAGCCCCTGGGGAGGGGAGGATGGCTACACCTTC. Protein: CASSPWGGEDGYTF.

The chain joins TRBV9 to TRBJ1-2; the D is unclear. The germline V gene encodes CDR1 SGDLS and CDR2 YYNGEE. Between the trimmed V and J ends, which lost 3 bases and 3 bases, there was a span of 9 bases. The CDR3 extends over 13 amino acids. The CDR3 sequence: CASSEAGDYGYTF. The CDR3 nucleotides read TGTGCCAGCAGCGAGGCGGGTGACTATGGCTACACCTTC.

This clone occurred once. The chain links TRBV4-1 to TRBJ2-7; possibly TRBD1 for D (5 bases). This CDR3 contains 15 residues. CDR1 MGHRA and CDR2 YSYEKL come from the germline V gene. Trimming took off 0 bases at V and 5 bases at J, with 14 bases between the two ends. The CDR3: CASSQEYVGRDEQYF. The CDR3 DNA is TGCGCCAGCAGCCAAGAATATGTGGGCAGGGACGAGCAGTACTTC.

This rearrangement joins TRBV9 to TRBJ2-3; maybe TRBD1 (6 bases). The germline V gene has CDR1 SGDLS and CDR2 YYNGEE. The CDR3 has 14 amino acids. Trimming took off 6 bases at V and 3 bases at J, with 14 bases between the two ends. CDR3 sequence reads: CASNRDVKTDTQYF. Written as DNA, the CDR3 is TGTGCCAGCAACAGGGATGTAAAAACAGATACGCAGTATTTT.

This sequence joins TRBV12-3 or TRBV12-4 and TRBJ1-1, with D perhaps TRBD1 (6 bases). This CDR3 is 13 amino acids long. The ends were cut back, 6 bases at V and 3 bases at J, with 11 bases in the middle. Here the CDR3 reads CASRTGWYTEAFF. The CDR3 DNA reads TGTGCCAGCAGAACAGGGTGGTACACTGAAGCTTTCTTT.

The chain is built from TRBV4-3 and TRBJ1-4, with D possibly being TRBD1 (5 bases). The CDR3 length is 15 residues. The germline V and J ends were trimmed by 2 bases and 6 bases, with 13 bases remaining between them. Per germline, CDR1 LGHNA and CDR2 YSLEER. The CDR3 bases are TGCGCCAGCAGCCAATCATCGCGGGGACATGAAAAACTGTTTTTT. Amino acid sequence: CASSQSSRGHEKLFF.

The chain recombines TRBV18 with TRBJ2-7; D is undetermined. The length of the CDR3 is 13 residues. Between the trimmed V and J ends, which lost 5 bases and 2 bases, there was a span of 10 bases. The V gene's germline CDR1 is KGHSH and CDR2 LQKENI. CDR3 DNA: TGTGCCAGCTCAGACCCGAGGACCTACGAGCAGTACTTC. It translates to CASSDPRTYEQYF.

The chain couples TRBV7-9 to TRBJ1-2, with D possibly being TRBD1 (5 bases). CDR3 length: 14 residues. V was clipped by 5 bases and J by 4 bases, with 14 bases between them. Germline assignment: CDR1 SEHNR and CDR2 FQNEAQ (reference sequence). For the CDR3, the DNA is TGTGCCAGCAGCGGGACGAATCCTCGCTATGGCTACACCTTC. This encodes CASSGTNPRYGYTF.

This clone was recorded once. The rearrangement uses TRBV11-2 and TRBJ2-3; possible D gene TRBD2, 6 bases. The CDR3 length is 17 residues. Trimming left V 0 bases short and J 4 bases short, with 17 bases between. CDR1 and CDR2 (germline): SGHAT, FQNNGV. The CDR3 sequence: CASSLDVGGGRADTQYF. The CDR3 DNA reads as TGTGCCAGCAGCTTAGATGTCGGGGGAGGCCGCGCAGATACGCAGTATTTT.

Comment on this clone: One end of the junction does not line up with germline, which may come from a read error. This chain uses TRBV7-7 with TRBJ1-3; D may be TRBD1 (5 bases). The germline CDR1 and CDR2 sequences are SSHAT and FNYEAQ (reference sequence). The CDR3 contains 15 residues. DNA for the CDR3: TGTGCTAGCAGCTTGGGGGTGAACTCTGGAAACACCATATATTTT. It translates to CASSLGVNSGNTIYF.

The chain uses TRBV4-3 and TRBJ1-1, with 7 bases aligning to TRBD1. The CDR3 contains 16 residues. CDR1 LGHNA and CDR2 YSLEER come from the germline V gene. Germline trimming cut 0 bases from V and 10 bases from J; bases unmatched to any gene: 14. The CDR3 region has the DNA TGCGCCAGCAGCCAAGATACCCAGGGAGGGGGCTTTAGAGCTTTCTTT. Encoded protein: CASSQDTQGGGFRAFF.

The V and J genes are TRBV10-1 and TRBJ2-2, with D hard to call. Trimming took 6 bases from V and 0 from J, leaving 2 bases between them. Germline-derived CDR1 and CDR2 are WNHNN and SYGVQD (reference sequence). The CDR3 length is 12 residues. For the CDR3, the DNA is TGCGCCAGCAGCTCGAACACCGGGGAGCTGTTTTTT. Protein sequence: CASSSNTGELFF.

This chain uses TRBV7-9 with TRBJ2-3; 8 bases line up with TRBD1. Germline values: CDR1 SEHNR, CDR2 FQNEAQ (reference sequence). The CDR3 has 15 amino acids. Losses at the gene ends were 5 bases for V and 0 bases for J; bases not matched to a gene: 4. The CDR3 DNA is TGTGCCAGCAGCCCTCGGACAGGGAGCACAGATACGCAGTATTTT. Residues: CASSPRTGSTDTQYF.

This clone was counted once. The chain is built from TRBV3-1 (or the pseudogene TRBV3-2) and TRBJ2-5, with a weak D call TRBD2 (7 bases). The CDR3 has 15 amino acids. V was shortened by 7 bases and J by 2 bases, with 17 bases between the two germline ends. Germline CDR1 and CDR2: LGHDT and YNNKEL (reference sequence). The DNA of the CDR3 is TGTGCCAGCACCAAACGGGGGGACACTCAAGAGACCCAGTACTTC. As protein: CASTKRGDTQETQYF.

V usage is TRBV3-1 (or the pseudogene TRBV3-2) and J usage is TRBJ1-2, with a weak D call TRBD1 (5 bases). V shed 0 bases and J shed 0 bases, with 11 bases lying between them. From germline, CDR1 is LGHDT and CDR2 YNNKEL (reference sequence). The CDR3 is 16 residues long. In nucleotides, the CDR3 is TGTGCCAGCAGCCAAGATGGGACGCAAGCTAACTATGGCTACACCTTC. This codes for CASSQDGTQANYGYTF.

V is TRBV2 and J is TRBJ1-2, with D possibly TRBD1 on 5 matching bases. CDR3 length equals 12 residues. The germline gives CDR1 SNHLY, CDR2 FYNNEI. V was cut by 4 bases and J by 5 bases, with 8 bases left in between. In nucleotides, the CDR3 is TGTGCCAGCAGTGCGGGGGGGTATGGCTACACCTTC. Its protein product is CASSAGGYGYTF.

CDR3 nucleotides: TGTGCCAGCCCAGCCAAGTCGGTCCTCCCCAATGAGCAGTTCTTC. Residues: CASPAKSVLPNEQFF. The V gene is TRBV6-5, the J gene TRBJ2-1; D not certain. The V end was cut by 8 bases, the J end by 6 bases, with 20 bases between. CDR3 length: 15 residues. The germline V gene has CDR1 MNHEY and CDR2 SVGAGI.

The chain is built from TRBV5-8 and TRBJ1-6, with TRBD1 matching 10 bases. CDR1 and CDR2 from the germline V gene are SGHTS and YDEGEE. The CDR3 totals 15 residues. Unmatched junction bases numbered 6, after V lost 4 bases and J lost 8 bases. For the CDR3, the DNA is TGTGCCAGCAGCCAACCGGGACAGGGGTATTCACCCCTCCACTTT. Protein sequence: CASSQPGQGYSPLHF. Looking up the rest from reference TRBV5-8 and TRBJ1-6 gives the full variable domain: EAGVTQSPTHLIKTRGQQATLRCSPISGHTSVYWYQQALGLGLQFLLWYDEGEERNRGNFPPRFSGRQFPNYSSELNVNALELEDSALYLCASSQPGQGYSPLHFGNGTRLTVT.

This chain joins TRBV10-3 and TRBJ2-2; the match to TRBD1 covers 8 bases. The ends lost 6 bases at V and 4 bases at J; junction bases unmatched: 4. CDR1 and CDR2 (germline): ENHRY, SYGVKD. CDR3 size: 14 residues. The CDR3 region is CAIRTGGSTGELFF. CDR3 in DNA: TGTGCCATCAGAACAGGGGGAAGCACCGGGGAGCTGTTTTTT.

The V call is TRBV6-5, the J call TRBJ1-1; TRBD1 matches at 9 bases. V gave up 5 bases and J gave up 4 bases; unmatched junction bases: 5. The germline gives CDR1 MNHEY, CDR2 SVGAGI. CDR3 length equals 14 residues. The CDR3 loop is CASSPRDRATEAFF. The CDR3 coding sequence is TGTGCCAGCAGTCCCCGGGACAGGGCCACTGAAGCTTTCTTT.

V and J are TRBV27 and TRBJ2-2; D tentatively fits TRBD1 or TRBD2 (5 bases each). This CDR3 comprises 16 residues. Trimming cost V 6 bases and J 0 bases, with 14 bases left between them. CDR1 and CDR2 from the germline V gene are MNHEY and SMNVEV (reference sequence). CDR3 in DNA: TGTGCCAGCAGATTAGAGGGGACCGCGAACACCGGGGAGCTGTTTTTT. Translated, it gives CASRLEGTANTGELFF.

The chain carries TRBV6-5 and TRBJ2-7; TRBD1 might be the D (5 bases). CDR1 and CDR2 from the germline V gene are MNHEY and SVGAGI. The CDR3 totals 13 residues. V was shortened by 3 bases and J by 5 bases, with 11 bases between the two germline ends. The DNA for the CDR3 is TGTGCCAGCAGTTATAATGGGGCGAACGAGCAGTACTTC. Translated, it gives CASSYNGANEQYF.

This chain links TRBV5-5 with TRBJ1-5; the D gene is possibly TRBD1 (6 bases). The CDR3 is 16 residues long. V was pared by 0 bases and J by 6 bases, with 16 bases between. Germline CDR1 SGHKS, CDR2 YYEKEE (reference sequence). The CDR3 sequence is CASSLEGEGWGQPQHF. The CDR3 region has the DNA TGTGCCAGCAGCTTGGAGGGGGAGGGATGGGGTCAGCCCCAGCATTTT.

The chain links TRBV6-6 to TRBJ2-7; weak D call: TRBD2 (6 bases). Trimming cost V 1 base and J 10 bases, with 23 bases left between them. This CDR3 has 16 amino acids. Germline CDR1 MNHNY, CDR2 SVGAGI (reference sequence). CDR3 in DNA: TGTGCCAGCAGTTACTATACCGGGACTCTCGATTGGGTCCAGTACTTC. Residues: CASSYYTGTLDWVQYF.

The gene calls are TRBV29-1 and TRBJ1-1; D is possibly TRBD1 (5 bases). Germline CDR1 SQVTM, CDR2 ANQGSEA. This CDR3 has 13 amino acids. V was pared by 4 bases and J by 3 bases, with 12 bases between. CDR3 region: CSVVRAWDTEAFF. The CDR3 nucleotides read TGCAGCGTTGTCAGGGCTTGGGACACTGAAGCTTTCTTT. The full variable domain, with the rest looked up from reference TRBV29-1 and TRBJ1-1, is SAVISQKPSRDICQRGTSLTIQCQVDSQVTMMFWYRQQPGQSLTLIATANQGSEATYESGFVIDKFPISRPNLTFSTLTVSNMSPEDSSIYLCSVVRAWDTEAFFGQGTRLTVV.